This T cell receptor (beta chain) originates from a study of blood T cell repertoires in COVID-19. About the research overall: Nucleic acid was either cDNA or gDNA, and it came from T cells, B-cell-depleted T cells, or PBMCs.

Libraries were prepared by immunoSEQ multiplex PCR; TCRdb keeps only in-frame clonotypes and omits some of them. The sample comprises fewer than 300,000 clones, 70% to 90% of which are singletons, and roughly 4% rests with the top ten. The study drew participants aged about 18 to 89 years from 20 to 30 US areas. Allocation to cohorts depended on clinical history reported by the participants. A single count supports this clone. Germline-derived CDR1 and CDR2 are GTSNPN and SVGIG (reference sequence). The CDR3 runs to 14 residues. With 1 base clipped from V and 5 bases from J, the junction kept 1 base outside the gene matches.

The source of this sequence is a woman aged 25 to 39 who had recovered from COVID-19. Sequenced: PBMCs or T cells enriched from blood (not recorded which). The chain joins TRBV30 to TRBJ1-6; 8 nucleotides agree with TRBD1. CDR3 residues: CAWSGTGNNSPLHF. CDR3 sequence (DNA): TGTGCCTGGAGTGGGACAGGGAATAATTCACCCCTCCACTTT.